Listed below are T cell receptor beta chains from one sample, sequenced in a study of beta chain features in type 1 diabetes. The protocol was immunoSEQ multiplex PCR, while the TCRdb copy is restricted to in-frame clones and leaves out a portion. The repertoire consists of under 150,000 clones, with roughly 53% occurring once and the leading ten covering approximately 0.4%. Source material: Tregs from blood. These receptors originate from a man aged 18 to 30 in good health. Each CDR3 is given with its conserved first and last residue. The D gene is left open where the match is weak. Rows may omit the clone size; those that give it use once, few, many or a size class.

CDR3	DNA	size	V	J	D
CASGTAGVEEQYF	TGTGCCAGCGGGACAGCTGGCGTGGAAGAGCAGTACTTC	-	TRBV28	TRBJ2-7	TRBD1
CASSLRQNTGELFF	TGCGCCAGCAGCCTCAGACAAAACACCGGGGAGCTGTTTTTT	few	TRBV5-1	TRBJ2-2	-
CASSLGLAGYEQYF	TGTGCCAGCAGCTTGGGACTAGCGGGATACGAGCAGTACTTC	-	TRBV7-2	TRBJ2-7	TRBD2
CASSLSSGQPQHF	TGTGCCAGCAGCTTGAGTTCGGGGCAGCCCCAGCATTTT	-	TRBV5-6	TRBJ1-5	-
CASTPWTDYGYTF	TGTGCCAGTACCCCTTGGACAGACTATGGCTACACCTTC	-	TRBV19	TRBJ1-2	-
CASSPWTGRYDIQYF	TGCGCCAGCAGCCCTTGGACAGGGAGGTATGACATTCAGTACTTC	few	TRBV5-1	TRBJ2-4	TRBD1
CASSALTRAKNEQFF	TGTGCCAGCAGCGCACTGACACGAGCCAAAAATGAGCAGTTCTTC	few	TRBV7-9	TRBJ2-1	-
CASSPRDRPNTGELFF	TGTGCCAGTAGTCCACGGGACAGGCCGAACACCGGGGAGCTGTTTTTT	few	TRBV19	TRBJ2-2	TRBD1
CASSQRSQGAIYTGELFF	TGTGCCAGCAGCCAAAGGTCGCAGGGGGCGATCTACACCGGGGAGCTGTTTTTT	-	TRBV27	TRBJ2-2	TRBD1
CASSLTGGRTNYGYTF	TGTGCCAGCAGCTTAACTGGGGGCCGGACTAACTATGGCTACACCTTC	-	TRBV7-2	TRBJ1-2	-
CASSASGTGNYGYTF	TGTGCCAGTAGTGCCTCCGGGACAGGGAACTATGGCTACACCTTC	few	TRBV19	TRBJ1-2	TRBD1
CASSSRGAYEQYF	TGTGCCAGCTCATCCCGCGGTGCCTACGAGCAGTACTTC	-	TRBV18	TRBJ2-7	-
CASSWDSLDSGANVLTF	TGCGCCAGCAGCTGGGACTCATTGGACTCTGGGGCCAACGTCCTGACTTTC	-	TRBV5-1	TRBJ2-6	-
CASSPLPDQPQHF	TGCGCCAGCAGCCCCCTCCCCGATCAGCCCCAGCATTTT	-	TRBV5-1	TRBJ1-5	-
CASSPGTRGYF	TGTGCCAGCAGCCCCGGGACCAGGGGGTACTTC	few	TRBV28	TRBJ2-7	-
CSVPGRNYGYTF	TGCAGCGTTCCCGGGAGAAACTATGGCTACACCTTC	-	TRBV29-1	TRBJ1-2	-
CAWSGLAGVGNTQYF	TGTGCCTGGAGCGGACTAGCGGGAGTCGGAAATACGCAGTATTTT	-	TRBV30	TRBJ2-3	TRBD2
CASSQLAGGLWNEQYF	TGTGCCAGCAGCCAGTTGGCGGGAGGCCTGTGGAACGAGCAGTACTTC	-	TRBV14	TRBJ2-7	TRBD2
CASSEDRGVPDTQYF	TGTGCCAGCAGTGAAGACAGGGGAGTTCCAGATACGCAGTATTTT	once	TRBV2	TRBJ2-3	TRBD1
CASRPRQGSRRGLQETQYF	TGTGCCAGCAGGCCGAGACAGGGTTCACGGCGCGGACTCCAAGAGACCCAGTACTTC	few	TRBV28	TRBJ2-5	TRBD1
CASSLAGLAEAFF	TGTGCCAGCAGCTTAGCGGGGCTGGCTGAAGCTTTCTTT	-	TRBV11-1	TRBJ1-1	-
CASSSGEISNQPQHF	TGTGCCAGTAGTTCGGGAGAAATTAGCAATCAGCCCCAGCATTTT	few	TRBV19	TRBJ1-5	-
CASSPGITSGRVSYEQYF	TGTGCCAGCAGCCCCGGGATTACTAGCGGGAGGGTTTCCTACGAGCAGTACTTC	-	TRBV7-2	TRBJ2-7	TRBD2
CASSPGGAETQYF	TGTGCCAGCTCACCCGGGGGGGCAGAGACCCAGTACTTC	once	TRBV18	TRBJ2-5	TRBD2
CASSLLAGATGELFF	TGCGCCAGCAGCTTACTAGCGGGGGCTACCGGGGAGCTGTTTTTT	-	TRBV5-1	TRBJ2-2	TRBD2
CASSLRGEGFSSGANVLTF	TGTGCCAGCAGCTTACGGGGTGAGGGTTTTTCGTCCGGGGCCAACGTCCTGACTTTC	-	TRBV7-6	TRBJ2-6	-
CASSIGTGRSDEQFF	TGTGCCAGTAGTATTGGGACAGGGCGATCGGATGAGCAGTTCTTC	-	TRBV19	TRBJ2-1	TRBD1
CSAQVYRAFF	TGCAGTGCTCAGGTATATCGGGCTTTCTTT	-	TRBV20-1	TRBJ1-1	-
CASSSVGGLNTEAFF	TGTGCCAGCAGCTCAGTGGGGGGGTTGAACACTGAAGCTTTCTTT	-	TRBV7-3	TRBJ1-1	-
CASSPWGPEAFF	TGTGCCAGCTCACCTTGGGGCCCTGAAGCTTTCTTT	few	TRBV18	TRBJ1-1	-
CASSARRLADQETQYF	TGTGCCAGCAGCGCGCGCCGGCTAGCGGACCAAGAGACCCAGTACTTC	-	TRBV7-2	TRBJ2-5	TRBD2
CASSTPLGSRETQYF	TGTGCCAGCTCCACCCCTCTAGGTTCTAGGGAGACCCAGTACTTC	few	TRBV28	TRBJ2-5	-
CASSLSRLSGWGGYTF	TGTGCCAGCAGTTTATCGAGACTTTCAGGGTGGGGTGGCTACACCTTC	-	TRBV27	TRBJ1-2	-
CARGQGSDTQYF	TGTGCCCGGGGACAGGGCTCCGATACGCAGTATTTT	-	TRBV30	TRBJ2-3	TRBD1
CAWSPGTEKTEAFF	TGTGCCTGGAGTCCCGGTACAGAGAAAACAGAAGCTTTCTTT	few	TRBV30	TRBJ1-1	-
CASSYSGTGIYEQYF	TGTGCCAGCAGTTACTCGGGGACAGGAATCTACGAGCAGTACTTC	-	TRBV6-5	TRBJ2-7	TRBD1
CASSQDRSYEQYF	TGCGCCAGCAGCCAAGATCGCTCCTACGAGCAGTACTTC	few	TRBV4-3	TRBJ2-7	-
CASSPLPQGRLINEQFF	TGTGCCAGCAGTCCTCTCCCCCAGGGGCGCTTGATTAATGAGCAGTTCTTC	few	TRBV28	TRBJ2-1	-
CASSVTISGRETQYF	TGTGCCAGCAGCGTGACCATTAGCGGGAGGGAGACCCAGTACTTC	-	TRBV9	TRBJ2-5	TRBD2
CASSFGLAETYEQYF	TGCGCCAGCAGCTTCGGACTAGCGGAGACCTACGAGCAGTACTTC	-	TRBV5-1	TRBJ2-7	TRBD2
CASSFRLAGGTTGELFF	TGTGCCAGCAGCTTCCGACTAGCGGGAGGTACAACCGGGGAGCTGTTTTTT	-	TRBV5-5	TRBJ2-2	TRBD2
CASSSRQDLNTGELFF	TGTGCCAGCAGCAGCCGACAGGATTTGAACACCGGGGAGCTGTTTTTT	few	TRBV11-1	TRBJ2-2	-
CASTPGIWNTEAFF	TGTGCCAGTACCCCCGGGATTTGGAACACTGAAGCTTTCTTT	-	TRBV19	TRBJ1-1	-
CASRLAGNSYEQYF	TGTGCCAGCAGACTAGCGGGCAACTCCTACGAGCAGTACTTC	-	TRBV2	TRBJ2-7	TRBD2
CSARQGQETQYF	TGCAGCGCCCGGCAGGGTCAAGAGACCCAGTACTTC	few	TRBV29-1	TRBJ2-5	-
CASSYLSGVTQYF	TGTGCCAGCAGTTACTTGTCGGGAGTTACGCAGTATTTT	-	TRBV6-5	TRBJ2-3	-
CASSDRASQPQHF	TGTGCCAGCAGTGACAGGGCGAGTCAGCCCCAGCATTTT	-	TRBV6-5	TRBJ1-5	TRBD1
CSVSGLAGEETQYF	TGCAGCGTCAGCGGACTAGCGGGAGAAGAGACCCAGTACTTC	-	TRBV29-1	TRBJ2-5	TRBD2
CASSYLLRTSGNEQYF	TGTGCCAGCAGTTACTTGTTGCGGACTAGCGGTAACGAGCAGTACTTC	-	TRBV6-6	TRBJ2-7	TRBD2
CASRLVDPEQYF	TGTGCCAGCCGTCTAGTGGATCCAGAGCAGTACTTC	few	TRBV2	TRBJ2-7	-
CASSSKGLAGRGTDTQYF	TGTGCCAGCAGCTCCAAAGGACTAGCGGGAAGGGGCACAGATACGCAGTATTTT	-	TRBV7-3	TRBJ2-3	TRBD2
CASSLIGQGGDEQYF	TGTGCCAGCAGCTTGATTGGACAGGGAGGGGACGAGCAGTACTTC	-	TRBV7-2	TRBJ2-7	-
CATSRRIYPPGEAFF	TGTGCCACCAGCAGGCGTATTTACCCTCCAGGTGAAGCTTTCTTT	-	TRBV15	TRBJ1-1	-
CASSPRLGSYNEQFF	TGTGCCAGCAGTCCAAGACTAGGTTCCTACAATGAGCAGTTCTTC	-	TRBV27	TRBJ2-1	-
CASSPGTGGYEQYF	TGTGCCAGCTCGCCCGGGACAGGGGGCTACGAGCAGTACTTC	few	TRBV18	TRBJ2-7	TRBD1
CRLGANYGYTF	TGCAGGCTAGGGGCTAACTATGGCTACACCTTC	-	TRBV20-1	TRBJ1-2	-
CASKKGNEAFF	TGTGCTAGTAAAAAGGGGAATGAAGCTTTCTTT	few	TRBV12-5	TRBJ1-1	-
CASSRTALYGYTF	TGTGCCAGTAGTAGGACAGCCTTATATGGCTACACCTTC	-	TRBV19	TRBJ1-2	-
CASSREQGSNQPQHF	TGTGCCAGCAGCCGAGAACAGGGGAGCAATCAGCCCCAGCATTTT	-	TRBV7-6	TRBJ1-5	TRBD1